Presented here are 2 T cell receptor beta chains from one specimen sequenced in a study of vaccination and CD4 T cells after COVID-19. These TCRs are of unknown antigen specificity. Oncomine TCR Beta short-read sequencing was applied to DNA from cultured CD4+ T cells. TCRdb independently ran MiXCR on the PCR reads; one entry per CDR3 protein. This table holds more than 7,500 distinct CDR3 sequences, roughly two fifths found once. The treatment: roughly nine-day PBMC culture with coronavirus spike peptide pools or control peptides (ViraFEST assay). During the years 2011-2018, before the COVID-19 pandemic, the unexposed donor's CD4+ T cells were collected. The sample comprised CD4+ T cells from blood, cultured in vitro. The origin of the receptors is a human donor in good health.

The chain uses TRBV19 and TRBJ2-7, with 11 bases fitting TRBD1. In germline, CDR1 is LNHDA, CDR2 SQIVND (reference sequence). Germline trimming cut 5 bases from V and 2 bases from J; bases unmatched to any gene: 5. This CDR3 is 15 amino acids long. Written as DNA, the CDR3 is TGTGCCAGTAGTCAGCCGGGACAGGGGGCCTACGAGCAGTACTTC. Protein sequence: CASSQPGQGAYEQYF.

The rearrangement uses TRBV21-1 and TRBJ2-2. TRBV21-1 is assigned pseudogene status. The CDR3 consists of 17 residues. In DNA, the CDR3 is TGTGCCAGCACCACGATTGTGCCAGACGTCGGCACCGGGGAGCTGTTTTTT. Translated, it gives CASTTIVPDVGTGELFF.